Listed below are T cell receptor beta chains from one sample, sequenced in a study of regulatory dendritic cells for organ transplantation. The protocol was immunoSEQ multiplex PCR, while the TCRdb copy is restricted to in-frame clones and leaves out a portion. Among 5,500 to 7,000 clones listed, 55% to 65% were seen once. The specimen was memory CD8+ T cells from blood. Receptor source: a human donor in good health. Both conserved end residues are part of each CDR3. D genes are given only for firm matches. Rows may omit the clone size; those that give it use once, few, many or a size class.

>TRBV9|15|once|TRBJ1-1|TRBD1
CASSVEAGGLTEAFF
TGTGCCAGCAGCGTAGAGGCAGGGGGCCTCACTGAAGCTTTCTTT
>TRBV4-1|15|-|TRBJ1-2|-
CASSQQETGRGGYTF
TGCGCCAGCAGCCAACAAGAGACAGGAAGAGGTGGCTACACCTTC
>TRBV5-8|13|-|TRBJ1-1|-
CASSYQGSTEAFF
TGTGCCAGCAGCTACCAGGGGTCGACTGAAGCTTTCTTT
>TRBV5-6|18|-|TRBJ1-1|TRBD1
CASSSFGTGENMNTEAFF
TGTGCCAGCAGCTCCTTCGGGACAGGGGAAAACATGAACACTGAAGCTTTCTTT
>TRBV7-8|17|few|TRBJ2-5|TRBD1
CASSLASGTGYQETQYF
TGTGCCAGCAGCTTAGCCAGTGGGACAGGGTACCAAGAGACCCAGTACTTC
>TRBV7-9|13|few|TRBJ2-2|-
CASSLYNTGELFF
TGTGCCAGCAGCCTGTATAACACCGGGGAGCTGTTTTTT
>TRBV7-8|16|-|TRBJ2-7|TRBD2
CASSGGSGGTTYEQYF
TGTGCCAGCAGCGGTGGGAGCGGGGGGACTACCTACGAGCAGTACTTC
>TRBV4-2|17|few|TRBJ2-2|TRBD2
CASSQAGGGLKAGELFF
TGTGCCAGCAGCCAAGCTGGCGGGGGACTGAAGGCCGGGGAGCTGTTTTTT
>TRBV6-4|15|-|TRBJ2-7|-
CASSEYGGADYEQYF
TGTGCCAGCAGTGAATATGGGGGGGCCGACTACGAGCAGTACTTC
>TRBV2|14|few|TRBJ1-2|TRBD1
CASSERGPNYGYTF
TGTGCCAGCAGTGAAAGGGGGCCGAACTATGGCTACACCTTC
>TRBV29-1|16|few|TRBJ1-1|TRBD1
CSVPFYGQDMNTEAFF
TGCAGCGTCCCTTTCTACGGACAGGACATGAACACTGAAGCTTTCTTT
>TRBV4-3|15|-|TRBJ2-7|TRBD1
CASSQGKDRAYEQYF
TGCGCCAGCAGCCAGGGAAAGGACAGGGCCTACGAGCAGTACTTC
>TRBV27|14|-|TRBJ2-7|TRBD2
CATGLAGGPYEQYF
TGTGCCACCGGACTAGCGGGGGGGCCGTATGAGCAGTACTTC
>TRBV27|15|medium-sized|TRBJ2-7|-
CASSRPRQGHYEQYF
TGTGCCAGCAGTAGGCCTCGGCAGGGACATTACGAGCAGTACTTC
>TRBV29-1|12|-|TRBJ2-5|TRBD2
CSVGGGGETQYF
TGCAGCGTTGGCGGGGGGGGAGAGACCCAGTACTTC
>TRBV5-8|16|-|TRBJ1-2|TRBD1
CASSLFLGDRIYGYTF
TGTGCCAGCAGCTTGTTTTTGGGGGACAGGATCTATGGCTACACCTTC
>TRBV6-5|14|-|TRBJ1-1|-
CASSWKGLNTEAFF
TGTGCCAGCAGTTGGAAGGGGCTGAACACTGAAGCTTTCTTT
>TRBV4-3|14|-|TRBJ2-7|TRBD1
CASSQGTGNYEQYF
TGCGCCAGCAGCCAGGGGACAGGGAACTACGAGCAGTACTTC
>TRBV29-1|11|-|TRBJ2-1|-
CSVEDSLEQFF
TGCAGCGTTGAAGATTCCCTAGAGCAGTTCTTC
>TRBV9|14|-|TRBJ2-7|TRBD2
CASSPRGGTYEQYF
TGTGCCAGCAGCCCCCGGGGGGGGACCTACGAGCAGTACTTC
>TRBV27|13|-|TRBJ2-7|TRBD2
CATSASGAYEQYF
TGTGCCACTTCAGCAAGCGGGGCCTACGAGCAGTACTTC
>TRBV10-3|16|-|TRBJ2-7|TRBD2
CATVGSGGRDSYEQYF
TGTGCCACCGTAGGTAGCGGGGGGCGGGATTCCTACGAGCAGTACTTC
>TRBV15|15|once|TRBJ1-5|-
CATSRDGGAAQPQHF
TGTGCCACCAGCAGAGATGGCGGGGCTGCTCAGCCCCAGCATTTT
>TRBV7-9|14|-|TRBJ2-7|TRBD2
CASPGEAGYYEQYF
TGTGCCAGCCCTGGAGAAGCGGGGTACTACGAGCAGTACTTC
>TRBV6-5|12|-|TRBJ1-3|-
CASSEGGNTIYF
TGTGCCAGCAGTGAGGGGGGGAACACCATATATTTT
>TRBV7-9|15|medium-sized|TRBJ2-7|TRBD1
CASSHRDRGPYEQYF
TGTGCCAGCAGCCACCGGGACAGGGGGCCTTACGAGCAGTACTTC
>TRBV7-2|18|-|TRBJ2-1|TRBD2
CASSFRWTSGGDYNEQFF
TGTGCCAGCAGCTTTCGATGGACTAGCGGGGGGGACTACAATGAGCAGTTCTTC
>TRBV27|14|-|TRBJ2-2|TRBD1
CASSSGQGVGELFF
TGTGCCAGCAGTTCGGGACAGGGAGTCGGGGAGCTGTTTTTT
>TRBV4-2|16|few|TRBJ2-3|TRBD2
CASSQDISGGADTQYF
TGTGCCAGCAGCCAAGATATTAGCGGGGGGGCAGATACGCAGTATTTT
>TRBV16|15|few|TRBJ2-4|TRBD1
CASSQSETGGRIQYF
TGTGCCAGCAGCCAATCGGAGACAGGGGGGCGCATTCAGTACTTC
>TRBV7-9|15|-|TRBJ2-7|TRBD1
CASSAPGQASLEQYF
TGTGCCAGCAGCGCCCCGGGACAGGCATCGCTCGAGCAGTACTTC
>TRBV11-2|14|-|TRBJ2-3|-
CASSPGRGADTQYF
TGTGCCAGCAGCCCCGGACGGGGAGCAGATACGCAGTATTTT
>TRBV7-3|15|-|TRBJ2-3|-
CASSLTAGQTDTQYF
TGTGCCAGCAGCTTAACAGCGGGTCAGACAGATACGCAGTATTTT
>TRBV7-9|13|few|TRBJ1-2|-
CASSLAKGDGYTF
TGTGCCAGCAGCTTAGCGAAAGGGGATGGCTACACCTTC
>TRBV4-2|15|-|TRBJ2-1|TRBD1
CASSQESATGDEQFF
TGTGCCAGCAGCCAAGAATCGGCGACAGGGGATGAGCAGTTCTTC
>TRBV7-8|17|-|TRBJ1-3|-
CASSQLAAAFSGNTIYF
TGTGCCAGCAGCCAGCTCGCGGCGGCCTTCTCTGGAAACACCATATATTTT
>TRBV4-1|15|medium-sized|TRBJ1-3|-
CASSPNPSSGNTIYF
TGCGCCAGCAGCCCTAATCCAAGCTCTGGAAACACCATATATTTT
>TRBV5-5|16|-|TRBJ1-6|TRBD1
CASSHRGTGVNSPLHF
TGTGCCAGCAGTCATCGTGGGACAGGGGTTAATTCACCCCTCCACTTT
>TRBV21-1|17|once|TRBJ1-2|-
CASSPPLGQATNYGYTF
TGTGCCAGCAGCCCCCCCCTGGGACAGGCCACTAACTATGGCTACACCTTC
>TRBV10-3|13|few|TRBJ1-6|-
CATGEVTNSPLHF
TGTGCCACGGGGGAAGTGACTAATTCACCCCTCCACTTT